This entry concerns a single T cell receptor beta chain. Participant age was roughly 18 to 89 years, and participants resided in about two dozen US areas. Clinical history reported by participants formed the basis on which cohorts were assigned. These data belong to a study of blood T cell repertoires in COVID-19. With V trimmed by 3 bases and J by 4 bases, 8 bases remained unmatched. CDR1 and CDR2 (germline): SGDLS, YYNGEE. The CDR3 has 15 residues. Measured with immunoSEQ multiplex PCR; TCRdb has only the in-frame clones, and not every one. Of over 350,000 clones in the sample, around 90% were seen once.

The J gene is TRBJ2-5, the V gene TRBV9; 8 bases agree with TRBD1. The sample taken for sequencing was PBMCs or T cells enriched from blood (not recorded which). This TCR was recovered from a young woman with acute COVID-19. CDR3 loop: CASSADRVIGETQYF. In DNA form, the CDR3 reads TGTGCCAGCAGCGCGGACAGGGTAATTGGAGAGACCCAGTACTTC. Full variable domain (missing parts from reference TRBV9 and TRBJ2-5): DSGVTQTPKHLITATGQRVTLRCSPRSGDLSVYWYQQSLDQGLQFLIQYYNGEERAKGNILERFSAQQFPDLHSELNLSSLELGDSALYFCASSADRVIGETQYFGPGTRLLVL.